The next 22 T cell receptor beta chains were all read from a single sample in a study of blood T cells in healthy people across ages. With a J-beta primer mix and a sample-barcoded 5' primer, a second PCR ran about 6 to 11 cycles. TCRdb redid the calling of the 5' RACE reads with MiXCR, one entry per CDR3 protein. The sample has around 1,000,000 distinct CDR3 sequences, almost 25% seen once. This sample was shared with a second study, whose subject was T cells of mothers and their children.

The specimen sequenced was blood. The receptor source for this set is a girl aged 2 to 9 in good health.

The V call is TRBV25-1, the J call TRBJ2-2, with D tentatively TRBD1 (5 bases). Germline CDR1 reads MGHDK; CDR2 reads SYGVNS. With 3 bases removed from V and 12 bases from J, the gap between germline ends came to 20 bases. This CDR3 contains 15 residues. CDR3 residues: CASSEAEQALMKLFF. DNA for the CDR3: TGTGCCAGCAGTGAGGCGGAACAGGCCCTTATGAAGCTGTTTTTT.

This clonotype has just a few counts. The V and J genes are TRBV2 and TRBJ1-4, with D uncertain. CDR3 length equals 12 residues. Trimming removed 7 bases from V and 4 bases from J, with 7 bases in between. Germline V gene sequence: CDR1 SNHLY, CDR2 FYNNEI. CDR3 bases: TGTGCCAGCAACGGCGGTAATGAAAAACTGTTTTTT. It specifies CASNGGNEKLFF. Full variable domain (rest looked up from reference TRBV2 and TRBJ1-4): EPEVTQTPSHQVTQMGQEVILRCVPISNHLYFYWYRQILGQKVEFLVSFYNNEISEKSEIFDDQFSVERPDGSNFTLKIRSTKLEDSAMYFCASNGGNEKLFFGSGTQLSVL.

The chain joins TRBV5-1 to TRBJ2-5, with D perhaps TRBD1 (6 bases). V gave up 3 bases and J gave up 4 bases, with 19 bases separating them. The CDR3 extends over 16 amino acids. From germline, CDR1 is SGHRS and CDR2 YFSETQ. The CDR3 DNA is TGCGCCAGCAGCTCCCTCGGGACCCAGGGGAGAGAGACCCAGTACTTC. This gives the protein CASSSLGTQGRETQYF.

The chain carries TRBV29-1 and TRBJ2-5; TRBD1 aligns across 7 bases. This CDR3 comprises 13 residues. The V gene end was trimmed by 5 bases and the J gene end by 11 bases; junction bases not matched to a gene: 14. CDR1 is SQVTM and CDR2 is ANQGSEA in the germline V gene. The CDR3 spells CSVYTGDLVEQYF. CDR3 DNA sequence: TGCAGCGTTTATACAGGGGACCTAGTGGAGCAGTACTTC.

The gene calls are TRBV20-1 and TRBJ1-3; 7 bases are a match to TRBD1. The junction had 5 bases not matched to a gene; V was cut back by 6 bases and J by 0 bases. This CDR3 contains 14 residues. Per germline, CDR1 DFQATT and CDR2 SNEGSKA (reference sequence). CDR3 DNA sequence: TGCAGTGCCACGGACAGGCCCTCTGGAAACACCATATATTTT. Its protein is CSATDRPSGNTIYF.

In its sample, this clonotype was seen a few times. The chain employs TRBV5-1 and TRBJ1-1; D is uncertain. Germline values: CDR1 SGHRS, CDR2 YFSETQ. Trimming stripped 3 bases from V and 7 bases from J, with 13 bases between. The CDR3 loop spans 13 amino acids. This CDR3 reads CASSSPAGYEAFF. The DNA for the CDR3 is TGCGCCAGCAGCTCCCCCGCAGGCTATGAAGCTTTCTTT.

The gene calls are TRBV15 and TRBJ2-7; possible D gene TRBD1, 5 bases. Trimming cost V 5 bases and J 3 bases, with 11 bases left between them. Germline V gene sequence: CDR1 LNHNV, CDR2 YYDKDF (reference sequence). This CDR3 is 13 amino acids long. The CDR3 DNA sequence: TGTGCCACCAGCCCAGGGCAGGACTACGAGCAGTACTTC. It codes for CATSPGQDYEQYF.

The V gene is TRBV28, the J gene TRBJ1-2; D is uncertain. CDR1 and CDR2 from the germline V gene are MDHEN and SYDVKM. V lost 5 bases, J lost 8 bases, and 21 bases lay in between. CDR3 size: 15 residues. CDR3 in amino acids: CASSTRRRGLYGYTF. For the CDR3, the DNA is TGTGCCAGCAGTACACGTCGCCGGGGATTGTACGGCTACACCTTC.

This clonotype was seen only a few times. V and J are TRBV28 and TRBJ2-1, with D tentatively TRBD2 (5 bases). The CDR3 runs 15 residues. The ends were cut back, 6 bases at V and 6 bases at J, with 18 bases in the middle. Per the germline V gene, CDR1 is MDHEN and CDR2 is SYDVKM. CDR3 nucleotides: TGTGCCAGCAGCGTAGTCCTAGCCCCCGCCAATGAGCAGTTCTTC. Translation gives CASSVVLAPANEQFF.

This clonotype has just a few counts. V usage is TRBV7-2 and J usage is TRBJ2-5; 8 nucleotides line up with TRBD2. CDR1 is SGHTA and CDR2 is FQGNSA in the germline V gene. J gave up 5 bases and V 4 bases, and 9 bases lay outside the gene matches. This CDR3 spans 15 amino acids. In DNA, the CDR3 is TGTGCCAGCAGCTCCGGACTAGCTTCTTTTGAGACCCAGTACTTC. As protein: CASSSGLASFETQYF.

The chain couples TRBV12-5 to TRBJ2-7; D perhaps matches TRBD2 (6 bases). The CDR3 runs to 14 residues. Germline V gives CDR1 LGHNT, CDR2 FRNRAP. V was clipped by 6 bases and J by 3 bases, with 15 bases between them. The CDR3 sequence is CASGSGLARYEQYF. The CDR3 nucleotides are TGTGCTAGTGGGTCGGGACTCGCTCGCTACGAGCAGTACTTC.

This clonotype occurred once. V and J are TRBV20-1 and TRBJ2-3; tentatively, D is TRBD2 (5 bases). Germline CDR1 DFQATT, CDR2 SNEGSKA (reference sequence). The germline V and J ends were trimmed by 6 bases and 2 bases, with 12 bases remaining between them. The CDR3 totals 13 residues. The CDR3 coding sequence is TGCAGTGCGCGGGTAGACTTCACAGATACGCAGTATTTT. Translating gives CSARVDFTDTQYF.

This clonotype was detected a few times. This sequence joins TRBV7-6 and TRBJ1-1, with D possibly matching TRBD1 (6 bases). The V end lost 2 bases, the J end lost 5 bases, and 18 bases lay between the germline ends. The germline V gene has CDR1 SGHVS and CDR2 FNYEAQ. The CDR3 loop spans 16 amino acids. The CDR3 spells CASSLKRGAAGTEAFF. In nucleotides, the CDR3 is TGTGCCAGCAGCTTAAAGCGGGGGGCGGCGGGGACTGAAGCTTTCTTT.

This clonotype was seen only a few times. The V and J genes are TRBV7-9 and TRBJ2-5; 9 positions match TRBD2. J gave up 2 bases and V 5 bases, and 6 bases lay outside the gene matches. This CDR3 comprises 15 residues. Germline V gives CDR1 SEHNR, CDR2 FQNEAQ (reference sequence). Written as DNA, the CDR3 is TGTGCCAGCAGCGAAGGACTAGCGTATCAAGAGACCCAGTACTTC. Its protein is CASSEGLAYQETQYF.

This clonotype was seen only a few times. This chain links TRBV7-9 with TRBJ1-5; D uncertain. The CDR3 covers 11 residues. Germline V gene sequence: CDR1 SEHNR, CDR2 FQNEAQ (reference sequence). V dropped 4 bases and J dropped 9 bases, with 7 bases sitting between them. The CDR3 nucleotides read TGTGCCAGCAGCTCCGATGGGCCCCAGCATTTT. Translated, it gives CASSSDGPQHF.

In this sample, this clonotype turned up many times. The J gene is TRBJ1-5, the V gene TRBV5-1, with 9 bases matching TRBD1. This CDR3 has 14 amino acids. The germline V gene has CDR1 SGHRS and CDR2 YFSETQ. Unmatched junction bases numbered 2, after V lost 2 bases and J lost 5 bases. The CDR3 is CASSFTGGDQPQHF. The CDR3 DNA reads TGCGCCAGCAGCTTTACAGGGGGCGATCAGCCCCAGCATTTT. The whole variable domain, filled in from reference TRBV5-1 and TRBJ1-5, reads KAGVTQTPRYLIKTRGQQVTLSCSPISGHRSVSWYQQTPGQGLQFLFEYFSETQRNKGNFPGRFSGRQFSNSRSEMNVSTLELGDSALYLCASSFTGGDQPQHFGDGTRLSIL.

This clonotype was seen a few times. The rearrangement joins TRBV6-2 or TRBV6-3 to TRBJ2-4; tentative D call: TRBD2 (6 bases). Trimming stripped 2 bases from V and 0 bases from J, with 23 bases between. The CDR3 is 20 residues long. Germline V gives CDR1 MNHEY, CDR2 SVGEGT. The DNA for the CDR3 is TGTGCCAGCAGTTACCCCTACAAATTCTCCCACGGGGGAGCCAAAAACATTCAGTACTTC. Translating it yields CASSYPYKFSHGGAKNIQYF.

The sample holds a few counts of this clonotype. The V call is TRBV15, the J call TRBJ2-7; 7 bases match TRBD2. V lost 3 bases to trimming and J lost 3 bases; unmatched junction nucleotides: 8. Germline lookup yields CDR1 LNHNV and CDR2 YYDKDF (reference sequence). The CDR3 runs to 15 residues. CDR3 DNA sequence: TGTGCCACCAGCAGTGTGACTAGCAGGTTCTACGAGCAGTACTTC. Translating gives CATSSVTSRFYEQYF.

Only a few counts were recorded for this clonotype. One junction end does not reproduce the germline sequence, and a read error may be involved. The chain is built from TRBV12-3 or TRBV12-4 and TRBJ1-1; a weak D match, TRBD1 (5 bases). The CDR3 loop spans 15 amino acids. The CDR3 nucleotides are TGTGCCAGCACTTTATCCCGTGAGGGGCTCACTGAAGCTTTCTTT. The encoded protein is CASTLSREGLTEAFF.

This clonotype was picked up a small number of times. This sequence joins TRBV15 and TRBJ2-7, with D possibly matching TRBD1 (5 bases). The germline gives CDR1 LNHNV, CDR2 YYDKDF (reference sequence). Trimming removed 0 bases at V and 5 bases at J, with 20 bases between. The CDR3 sequence is 17 residues long. CDR3 amino acids: CATSRDYLDTNPHEQYF. As DNA, the CDR3 is TGTGCCACCAGCAGAGATTATTTGGACACCAATCCCCACGAGCAGTACTTC.

CDR3 region: CSADSTDTQYF. The CDR3 bases are TGCAGCGCGGATAGCACAGATACGCAGTATTTT. J is TRBJ2-3 and V is TRBV29-1; the D is unclear. The CDR3 contains 11 residues. In germline, CDR1 is SQVTM, CDR2 ANQGSEA. The V gene lost 7 bases and the J gene lost 0 bases, with 5 bases spanning the gap.

This clonotype was counted only a few times. This sequence joins TRBV7-9 and TRBJ1-5; unclear D gene. Trimming left V 5 bases short and J 4 bases short, with 12 bases between. The CDR3 covers 14 residues. Germline V gene sequence: CDR1 SEHNR, CDR2 FQNEAQ (reference sequence). CDR3 DNA: TGTGCCAGCAGCCGCGACTGGGAAAATCAGCCCCAGCATTTT. It specifies CASSRDWENQPQHF.